This T cell receptor beta chain was captured in a study of blood T cell repertoires in COVID-19. The table lists this clone with a count of one. Clones were read by immunoSEQ multiplex PCR, and TCRdb kept only the in-frame ones, dropping some. The table has about 240,000 clones, approximately 83% seen once; the top ten hold 2.5% to 3.5%. The CDR3 has 16 amino acids. V dropped 5 bases and J dropped 7; count of bases not matched to a gene: 12. The germline V gene encodes CDR1 LNHNV and CDR2 YYDKDF (reference sequence). The source material was PBMCs or T cells enriched from blood (not recorded which). This sequence originates from a woman aged 40-49 years with acute COVID-19. The rearrangement uses TRBV15 and TRBJ2-2, with 8 bases aligning to TRBD1. Here the CDR3 DNA reads TGTGCCACCAGCGGTGACAGGGGCCCTAAGGGCGGGGAGCTGTTTTTT. It specifies CATSGDRGPKGGELFF.